What follows describes a single TCR beta chain. The antigen is undetermined. The assay was immunoSEQ multiplex PCR, and TCRdb's table has in-frame clones only and misses some. The table has around 87,000 clones, more than 75% seen once. The sample is drawn from a study of T cell responses to AZD1222 COVID-19 vaccine. Unmatched junction bases numbered 12, after V lost 6 bases and J lost 0 bases. Germline V gives CDR1 MGHRA, CDR2 YSYEKL. The CDR3 is 18 residues long. Study conclusions and caveats: Samples come after the peak T cell response, not at day 14. Clonal diversity was possibly underestimated, and the donors were mostly white British, with more females. Regions 160-218 and 743-854 dominated among vaccine-associated CD4 TCRs spanning spike.

The chain combines TRBV4-1 with TRBJ2-3; 10 bases are a match to TRBD1. The sequenced sample was peripheral blood, obtained on day 0 of AZD1222 vaccination. This TCR was recovered from an adult in good health. The CDR3 DNA reads TGCGCCAGCAGGCCCCGACTTCGGACAGGGGGAAGCACAGATACGCAGTATTTT. Encoded protein: CASRPRLRTGGSTDTQYF.